The entry below describes one T cell receptor beta chain. Its antigen is undetermined. This record comes from a study of OX40 agonist ivuxolimab in advanced cancers. Findings of the study overall: On average, a greater number of expanded clones characterised CD8+ T cells relative to CD4+.

Some clones are missing from TCRdb's copy, which holds only in-frame ones; the method was immunoSEQ multiplex PCR. This sample has 75,000 to 95,000 clones, with about 90% found just once. This specimen consisted of CD4+ or CD8+ T cells sorted from blood, obtained in a trial of the OX40 agonist ivuxolimab. This receptor was taken from an adult with an advanced solid tumor such as melanoma, head and neck, liver or kidney cancer.

In DNA, the CDR3 is TGTGCCAGCAGCTTGGCAGGGGGCCGGTACGAGCAGTACTTC. Translating gives CASSLAGGRYEQYF. The rearrangement uses TRBV5-4 and TRBJ2-7; TRBD1 aligns across 8 bases. The CDR3 has 14 amino acids. Germline V lookup: CDR1 SGHNT, CDR2 YYREEE (reference sequence). The V segment lost 0 bases and the J segment 4 bases; nucleotides outside the gene matches: 3.